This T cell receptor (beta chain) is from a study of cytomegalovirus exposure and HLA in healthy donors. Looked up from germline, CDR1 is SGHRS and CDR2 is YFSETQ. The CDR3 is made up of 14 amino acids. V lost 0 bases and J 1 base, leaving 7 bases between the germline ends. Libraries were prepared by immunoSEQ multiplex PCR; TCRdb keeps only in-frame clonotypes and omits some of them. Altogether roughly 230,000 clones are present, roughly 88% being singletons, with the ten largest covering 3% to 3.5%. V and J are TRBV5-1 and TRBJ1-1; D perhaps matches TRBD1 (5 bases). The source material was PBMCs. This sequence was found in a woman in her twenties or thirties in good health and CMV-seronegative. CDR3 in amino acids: CASSLGTTNTEAFF. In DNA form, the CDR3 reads TGCGCCAGCAGCTTGGGGACAACGAACACTGAAGCTTTCTTT. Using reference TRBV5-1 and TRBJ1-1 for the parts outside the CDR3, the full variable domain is KAGVTQTPRYLIKTRGQQVTLSCSPISGHRSVSWYQQTPGQGLQFLFEYFSETQRNKGNFPGRFSGRQFSNSRSEMNVSTLELGDSALYLCASSLGTTNTEAFFGQGTRLTVV.